This T cell receptor (beta chain) stems from a study of blood T cell repertoires in COVID-19. Overall study context: PBMCs, B-cell-depleted T cells, or T cells provided the cDNA or gDNA that made up the material.

Profiling relied on immunoSEQ multiplex PCR, and the TCRdb table lists in-frame clones only, not all of them. The sample includes a few hundred thousand clones, roughly nine tenths of them seen just once. V was shortened by 6 bases and J by 0 bases, with 17 bases between the two germline ends. Germline V gene lookup returns CDR1 MNHNY and CDR2 SVGAGI (reference sequence). The CDR3 spans 16 residues. Seattle patients were enrolled while actively infected and followed longitudinally. Material for sequencing was peripheral blood. The TCR originated in an older woman with COVID-19, enrolled during active disease. The chain couples TRBV6-6 to TRBJ2-5; D is unclear. DNA of the CDR3: TGTGCCAGCAGCCCCTTGGGCTTAAAGTACCAAGAGACCCAGTACTTC. Amino acid sequence: CASSPLGLKYQETQYF.